This TCR beta chain appears in the sequencing data of a study of CD8 T cells in Susac syndrome. The ends were cut back, 8 bases at V and 7 bases at J, with 21 bases in the middle. Germline V gene sequence: CDR1 SGHAT, CDR2 FQDESV (reference sequence). This CDR3 comprises 16 residues. RNA in amounts of about 0.5 to 1 ug was reverse transcribed with random hexamers. MiXCR, applied by TCRdb to the immunoSEQ multiplex PCR reads, yields one record per CDR3 protein. There are 150,000 to 160,000 distinct CDR3 sequences in the sample; roughly 95% occur only once, and about 0.16% lies in the top ten. This receptor was identified in a human donor with Susac syndrome. The sample comprised CD4+ T cells from PBMCs. This rearrangement joins TRBV11-1 to TRBJ1-6; D unclear. The chain's CDR3 is CASGRREGGGNSPLHF. The CDR3 region has the DNA TGTGCCAGCGGACGTCGAGAGGGAGGCGGGAATTCACCCCTCCACTTT.